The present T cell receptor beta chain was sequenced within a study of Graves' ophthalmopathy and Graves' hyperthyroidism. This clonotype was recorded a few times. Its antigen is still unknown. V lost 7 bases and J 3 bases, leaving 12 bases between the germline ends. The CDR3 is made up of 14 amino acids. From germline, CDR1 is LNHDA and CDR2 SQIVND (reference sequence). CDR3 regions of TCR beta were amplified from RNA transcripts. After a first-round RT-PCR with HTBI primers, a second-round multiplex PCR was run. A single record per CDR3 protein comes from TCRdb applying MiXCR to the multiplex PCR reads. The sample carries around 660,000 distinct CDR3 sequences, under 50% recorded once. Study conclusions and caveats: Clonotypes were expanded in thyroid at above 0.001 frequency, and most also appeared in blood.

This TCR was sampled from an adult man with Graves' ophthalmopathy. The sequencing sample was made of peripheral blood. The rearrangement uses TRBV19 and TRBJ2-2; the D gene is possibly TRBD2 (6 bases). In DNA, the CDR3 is TGTGCCAGTACCGGGGGTTTTTACACCGGGGAGCTGTTTTTT. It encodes CASTGGFYTGELFF.